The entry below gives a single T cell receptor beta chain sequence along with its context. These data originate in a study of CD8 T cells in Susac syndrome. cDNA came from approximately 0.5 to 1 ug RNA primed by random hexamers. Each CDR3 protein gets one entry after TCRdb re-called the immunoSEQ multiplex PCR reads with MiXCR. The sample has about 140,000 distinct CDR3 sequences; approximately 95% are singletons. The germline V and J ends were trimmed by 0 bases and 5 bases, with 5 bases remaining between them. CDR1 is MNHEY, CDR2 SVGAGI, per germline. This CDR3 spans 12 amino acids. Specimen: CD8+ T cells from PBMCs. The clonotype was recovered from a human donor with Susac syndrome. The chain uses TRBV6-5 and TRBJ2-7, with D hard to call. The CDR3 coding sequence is TGTGCCAGCAGTTACTCCCCAGACGAGCAGTACTTC. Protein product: CASSYSPDEQYF.